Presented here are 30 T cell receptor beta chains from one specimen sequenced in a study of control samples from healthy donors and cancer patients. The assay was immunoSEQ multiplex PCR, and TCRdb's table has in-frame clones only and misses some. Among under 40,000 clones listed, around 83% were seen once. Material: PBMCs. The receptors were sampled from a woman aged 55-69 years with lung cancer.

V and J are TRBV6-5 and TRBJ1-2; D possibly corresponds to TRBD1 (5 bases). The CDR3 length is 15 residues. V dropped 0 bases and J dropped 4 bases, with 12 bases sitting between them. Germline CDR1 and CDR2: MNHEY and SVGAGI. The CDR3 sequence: CASSYSTESSYGYTF. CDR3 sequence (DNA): TGTGCCAGCAGTTACTCGACAGAGTCTTCCTATGGCTACACCTTC.

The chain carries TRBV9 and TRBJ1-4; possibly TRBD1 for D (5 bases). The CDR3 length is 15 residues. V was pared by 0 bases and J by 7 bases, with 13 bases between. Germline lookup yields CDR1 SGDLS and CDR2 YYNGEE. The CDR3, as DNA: TGTGCCAGCAGCGTAGGGGCAGGGATGGGTGAAAAACTGTTTTTT. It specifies CASSVGAGMGEKLFF.

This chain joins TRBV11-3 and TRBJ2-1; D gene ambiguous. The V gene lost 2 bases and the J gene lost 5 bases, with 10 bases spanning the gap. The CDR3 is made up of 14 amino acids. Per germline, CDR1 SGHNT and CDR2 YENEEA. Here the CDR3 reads CASSLMAGHNEQFF. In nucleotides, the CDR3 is TGTGCCAGCAGCTTAATGGCAGGTCACAATGAGCAGTTCTTC.

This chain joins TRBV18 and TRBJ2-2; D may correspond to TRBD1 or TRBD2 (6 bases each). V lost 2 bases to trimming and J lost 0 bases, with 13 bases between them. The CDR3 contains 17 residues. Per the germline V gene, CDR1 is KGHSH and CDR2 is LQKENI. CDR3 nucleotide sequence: TGTGCCAGCTCACCAATCGGGGGCCGACCGAACACCGGGGAGCTGTTTTTT. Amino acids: CASSPIGGRPNTGELFF.

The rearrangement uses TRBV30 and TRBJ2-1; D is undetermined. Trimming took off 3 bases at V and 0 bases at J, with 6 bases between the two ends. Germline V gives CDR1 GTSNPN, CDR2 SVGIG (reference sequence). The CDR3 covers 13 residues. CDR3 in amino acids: CAWREDSYNEQFF. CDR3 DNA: TGTGCCTGGAGGGAAGACTCCTACAATGAGCAGTTCTTC.

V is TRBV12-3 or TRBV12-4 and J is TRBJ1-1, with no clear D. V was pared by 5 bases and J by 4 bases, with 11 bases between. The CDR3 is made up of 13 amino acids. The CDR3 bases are TGTGCCAGCAGTCGGGCGGGGTGCACTGAAGCTTTCTTT. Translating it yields CASSRAGCTEAFF.

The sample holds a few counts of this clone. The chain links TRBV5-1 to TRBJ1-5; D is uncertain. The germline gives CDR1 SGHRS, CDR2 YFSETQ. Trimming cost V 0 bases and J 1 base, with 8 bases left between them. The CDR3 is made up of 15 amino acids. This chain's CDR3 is CASSLEGLSNQPQHF. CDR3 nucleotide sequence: TGCGCCAGCAGCTTGGAGGGTCTAAGCAATCAGCCCCAGCATTTT.

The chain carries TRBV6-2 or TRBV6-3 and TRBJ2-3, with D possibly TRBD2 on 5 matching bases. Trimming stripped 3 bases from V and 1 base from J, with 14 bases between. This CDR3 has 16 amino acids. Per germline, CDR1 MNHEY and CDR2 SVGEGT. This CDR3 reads CASSYASSRRTDTQYF. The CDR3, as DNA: TGTGCCAGCAGTTATGCGTCTAGCAGACGCACAGATACGCAGTATTTT.

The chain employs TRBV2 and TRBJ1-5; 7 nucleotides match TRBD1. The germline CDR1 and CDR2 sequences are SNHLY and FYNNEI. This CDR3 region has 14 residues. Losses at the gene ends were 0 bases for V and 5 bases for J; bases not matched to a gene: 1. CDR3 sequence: CASSEATGHQPQHF. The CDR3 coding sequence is TGTGCCAGCAGTGAAGCGACAGGGCATCAGCCCCAGCATTTT.

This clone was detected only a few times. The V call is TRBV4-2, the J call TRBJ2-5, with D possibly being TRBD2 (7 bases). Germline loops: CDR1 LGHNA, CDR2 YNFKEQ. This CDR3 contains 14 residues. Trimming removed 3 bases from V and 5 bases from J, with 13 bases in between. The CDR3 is CASSQKQGGETQYF. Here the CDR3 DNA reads TGTGCCAGCAGCCAGAAACAGGGAGGGGAGACCCAGTACTTC.

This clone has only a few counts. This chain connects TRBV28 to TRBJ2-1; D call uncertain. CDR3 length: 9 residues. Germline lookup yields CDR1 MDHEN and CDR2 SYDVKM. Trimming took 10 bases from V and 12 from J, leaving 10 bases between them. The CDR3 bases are TGTGCCACCTCCCCCCGGCAGTTCTTC. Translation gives CATSPRQFF.

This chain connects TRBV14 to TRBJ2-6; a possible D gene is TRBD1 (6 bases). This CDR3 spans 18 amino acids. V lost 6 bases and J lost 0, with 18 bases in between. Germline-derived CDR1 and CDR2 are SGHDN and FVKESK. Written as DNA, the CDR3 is TGTGCCAGCAGGCTTCGACAGGTAATAAACTCTGGGGCCAACGTCCTGACTTTC. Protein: CASRLRQVINSGANVLTF.

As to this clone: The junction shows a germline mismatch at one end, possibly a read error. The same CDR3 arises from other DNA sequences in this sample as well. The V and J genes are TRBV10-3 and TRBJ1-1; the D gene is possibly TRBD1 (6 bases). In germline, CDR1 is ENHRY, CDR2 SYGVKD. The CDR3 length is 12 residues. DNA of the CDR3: TGCGCCATCGGGGACATGAACACTGAAGCTTTCTTT. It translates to CAIGDMNTEAFF.

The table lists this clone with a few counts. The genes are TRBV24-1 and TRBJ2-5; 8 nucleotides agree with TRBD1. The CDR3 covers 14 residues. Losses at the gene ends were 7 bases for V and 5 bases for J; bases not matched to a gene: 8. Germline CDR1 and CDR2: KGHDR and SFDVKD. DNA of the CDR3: TGTGCCACCAGCGAGACAGGGGATGGGGAGACCCAGTACTTC. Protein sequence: CATSETGDGETQYF.

The CDR3 loop is CASSLSTSNQPQHF. The DNA for the CDR3 is TGTGCCAGCAGCCTTTCGACGAGCAATCAGCCCCAGCATTTT. V usage is TRBV3-1 (or the pseudogene TRBV3-2) and J usage is TRBJ1-5; D is undetermined. Germline V CDR1 and CDR2: LGHDT, YNNKEL (reference sequence). The CDR3 contains 14 residues. Trimming pared 4 bases from V and 1 base from J, leaving 8 bases between.

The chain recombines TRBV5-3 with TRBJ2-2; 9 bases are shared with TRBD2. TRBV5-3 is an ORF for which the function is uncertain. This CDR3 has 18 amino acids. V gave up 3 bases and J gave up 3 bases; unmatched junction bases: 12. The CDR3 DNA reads TGTGCCAGAAGCTCCTGGACGGCGGGAGGGCCGGACACCGGGGAGCTGTTTTTT. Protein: CARSSWTAGGPDTGELFF.

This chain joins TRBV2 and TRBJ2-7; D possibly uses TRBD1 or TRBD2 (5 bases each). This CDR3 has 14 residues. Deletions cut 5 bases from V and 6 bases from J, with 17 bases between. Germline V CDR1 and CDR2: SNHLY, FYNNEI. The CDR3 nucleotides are TGTGCCAGCAGTTACCTCGGGGCTAGGGGCGAGCAGTACTTC. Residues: CASSYLGARGEQYF.

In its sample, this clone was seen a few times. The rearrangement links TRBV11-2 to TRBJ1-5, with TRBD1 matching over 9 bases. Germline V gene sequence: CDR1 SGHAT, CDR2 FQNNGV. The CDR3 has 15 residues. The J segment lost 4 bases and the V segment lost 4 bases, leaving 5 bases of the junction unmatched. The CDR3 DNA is TGTGCCAGCAGCTCGACAGGGGGAATAAATCAGCCCCAGCATTTT. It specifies CASSSTGGINQPQHF.

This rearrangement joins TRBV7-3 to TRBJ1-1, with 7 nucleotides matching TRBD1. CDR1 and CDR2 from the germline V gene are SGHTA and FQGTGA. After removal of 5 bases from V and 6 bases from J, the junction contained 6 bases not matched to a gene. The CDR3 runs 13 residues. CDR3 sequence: CASSRQGWAEAFF. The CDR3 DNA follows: TGTGCCAGCAGCAGACAGGGCTGGGCTGAAGCTTTCTTT.

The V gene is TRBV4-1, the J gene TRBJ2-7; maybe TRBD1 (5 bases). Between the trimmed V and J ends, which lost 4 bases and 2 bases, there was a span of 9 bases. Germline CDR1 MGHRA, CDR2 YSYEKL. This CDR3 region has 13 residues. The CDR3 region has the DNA TGCGCCAGCAGCCTCGACAGAACCTACGAGCAGTACTTC. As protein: CASSLDRTYEQYF.

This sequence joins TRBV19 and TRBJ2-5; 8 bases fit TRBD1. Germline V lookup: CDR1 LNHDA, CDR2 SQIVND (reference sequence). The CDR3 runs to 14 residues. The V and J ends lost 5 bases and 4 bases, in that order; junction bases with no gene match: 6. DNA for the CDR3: TGTGCCAGTAGTTTTACCGACAGGGGAGAGACCCAGTACTTC. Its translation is CASSFTDRGETQYF.

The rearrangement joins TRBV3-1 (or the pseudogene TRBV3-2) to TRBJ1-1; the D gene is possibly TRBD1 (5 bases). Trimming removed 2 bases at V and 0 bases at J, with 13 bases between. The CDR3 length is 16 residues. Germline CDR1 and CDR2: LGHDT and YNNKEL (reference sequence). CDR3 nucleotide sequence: TGTGCCAGCAGCCAAAGGGGTCTAGAAATGAACACTGAAGCTTTCTTT. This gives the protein CASSQRGLEMNTEAFF.

For the CDR3, the DNA is TGTGCCAGCAGTCTACGGCGCTTTATGAACACTGAAGCTTTCTTT. Translating it yields CASSLRRFMNTEAFF. The chain uses TRBV6-5 and TRBJ1-1; D gene uncertain. Germline assignment: CDR1 MNHEY and CDR2 SVGAGI. The V gene lost 5 bases and the J gene lost 0 bases, with 13 bases spanning the gap. The CDR3 has 15 residues.

The CDR3 DNA reads TGTGCCAGCAGCGCTAGACTCACTGAAGCTTTCTTT. Translated, it gives CASSARLTEAFF. The rearrangement uses TRBV5-8 and TRBJ1-1; the D is unclear. Trimming removed 4 bases from V and 4 bases from J, with 8 bases in between. The V gene's germline CDR1 is SGHTS and CDR2 YDEGEE. The CDR3 consists of 12 residues.

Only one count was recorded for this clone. In DNA, the CDR3 is TGTGCCGTTGCTCCGGGACAGGGGGGATACAATGAGCAGTTCTTC. This translates into CAVAPGQGGYNEQFF. V is TRBV6-5 and J is TRBJ2-1, with TRBD1 identical over 11 bases. With 11 bases clipped from V and 4 bases from J, the junction kept 10 bases outside the gene matches. The CDR3 totals 15 residues. CDR1 is MNHEY and CDR2 is SVGAGI in the germline V gene.

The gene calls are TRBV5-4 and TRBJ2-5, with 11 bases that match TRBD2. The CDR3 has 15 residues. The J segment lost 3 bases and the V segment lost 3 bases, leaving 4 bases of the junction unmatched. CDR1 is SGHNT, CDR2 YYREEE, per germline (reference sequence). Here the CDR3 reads CASSSGTSGEETQYF. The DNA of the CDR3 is TGTGCCAGCAGCTCCGGGACTAGCGGTGAAGAGACCCAGTACTTC.

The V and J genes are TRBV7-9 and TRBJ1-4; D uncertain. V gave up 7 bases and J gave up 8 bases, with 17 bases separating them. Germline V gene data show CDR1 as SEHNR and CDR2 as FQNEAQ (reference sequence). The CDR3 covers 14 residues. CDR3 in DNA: TGTGCCAGCACCCAGTGGGATGGTAACGAAAAACTGTTTTTT. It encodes CASTQWDGNEKLFF.

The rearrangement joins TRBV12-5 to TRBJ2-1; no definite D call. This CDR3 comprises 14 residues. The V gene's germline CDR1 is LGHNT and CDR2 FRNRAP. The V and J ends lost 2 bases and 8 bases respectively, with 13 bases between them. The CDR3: CASGLSSLFDEQFF. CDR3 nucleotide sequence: TGTGCTAGTGGTTTGAGCTCCCTATTCGATGAGCAGTTCTTC.

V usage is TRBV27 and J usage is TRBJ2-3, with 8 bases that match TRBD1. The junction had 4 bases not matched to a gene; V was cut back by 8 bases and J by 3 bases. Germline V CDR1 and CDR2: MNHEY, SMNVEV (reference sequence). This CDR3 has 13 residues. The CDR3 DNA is TGTGCCAGCCTGCAGGGGGCTACAGATACGCAGTATTTT. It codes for CASLQGATDTQYF.

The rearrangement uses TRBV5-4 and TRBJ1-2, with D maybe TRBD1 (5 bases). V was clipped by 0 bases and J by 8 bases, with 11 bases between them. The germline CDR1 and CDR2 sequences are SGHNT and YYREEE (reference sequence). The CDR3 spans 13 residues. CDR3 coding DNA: TGTGCCAGCAGCTTGGTCTCAGGGAACGGCTACACCTTC. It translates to CASSLVSGNGYTF.